The 18 T cell receptor beta chains presented below share a single source sample, sequenced in a study of cytomegalovirus exposure and HLA in healthy donors. PCR used 60 Vbeta primers and 13 Jbeta primers. This table comes from immunoSEQ multiplex PCR, and its TCRdb copy is limited to in-frame clones, with some not included. The sample records under 300,000 clones, roughly 91% being singletons. Sequencing was done on a sample of PBMCs. The receptors originated from a girl aged 2 to 9 in good health and CMV-seronegative.

V is TRBV11-2 and J is TRBJ2-7, with TRBD1 as a possible D gene (6 bases). Germline values: CDR1 SGHAT, CDR2 FQNNGV. The CDR3 is 16 amino acids. Trimming removed 5 bases at V and 2 bases at J, with 19 bases between. The CDR3: CASSNNREQSAYEQYF. The CDR3 nucleotides read TGTGCCAGCAGCAACAACAGGGAGCAAAGCGCCTACGAGCAGTACTTC.

This clone has only a few counts. This chain joins TRBV7-2 and TRBJ2-7; 10 bases are a match to TRBD2. Germline V gene lookup returns CDR1 SGHTA and CDR2 FQGNSA. The CDR3 is 18 amino acids. Germline trimming cut 4 bases from V and 5 bases from J; bases unmatched to any gene: 17. For the CDR3, the DNA is TGTGCCAGCAGCTCCCATAGGGGCCTAGCGGGAGTTCTCCACGAGCAGTACTTC. Translation: CASSSHRGLAGVLHEQYF.

The chain recombines TRBV13 with TRBJ2-7; 7 bases match TRBD2. The V gene end was trimmed by 5 bases and the J gene end by 6 bases; junction bases not matched to a gene: 10. The CDR3 has 14 amino acids. Germline assignment: CDR1 PRHDT and CDR2 FYEKMQ (reference sequence). CDR3 nucleotides: TGTGCCAGCAGCCGATTTGGGGGGGTGGGCGAGCAGTACTTC. It translates to CASSRFGGVGEQYF.

The V and J genes are TRBV7-9 and TRBJ2-7; D possibly corresponds to TRBD1 (6 bases). Trimming pared 5 bases from V and 5 bases from J, leaving 22 bases between. Germline V gene lookup returns CDR1 SEHNR and CDR2 FQNEAQ (reference sequence). This CDR3 has 16 amino acids. CDR3 sequence reads: CASSNPSQGLGHEQYF. Here the CDR3 DNA reads TGTGCCAGCAGCAACCCGTCACAGGGTTTAGGCCACGAGCAGTACTTC.

This sequence joins TRBV15 and TRBJ2-4, with D perhaps TRBD2 (6 bases). Trimming cost V 1 base and J 0 bases, with 7 bases left between them. CDR3 size: 15 residues. Germline CDR1 is LNHNV and CDR2 is YYDKDF (reference sequence). This chain's CDR3 is CATSRVEGAKNIQYF. CDR3 DNA sequence: TGTGCCACCAGCAGAGTGGAGGGAGCCAAAAACATTCAGTACTTC. Complete variable domain (other parts from reference TRBV15 and TRBJ2-4): DAMVIQNPRYQVTQFGKPVTLSCSQTLNHNVMYWYQQKSSQAPKLLFHYYDKDFNNEADTPDNFQSRRPNTSFCFLDIRSPGLGDTAMYLCATSRVEGAKNIQYFGAGTRLSVL.

As for this clone: At one of its ends the junction is not consistent with the germline gene, which may arise from a read error. The rearrangement links TRBV25-1 to TRBJ2-1, with 7 nucleotides matching TRBD1. Germline CDR1 is MGHDK and CDR2 is SYGVNS. The CDR3 consists of 15 residues. The CDR3 protein is CAGSYRGSSYNEQFF. The CDR3 DNA reads TGTGCCGGCAGTTACAGGGGTAGCTCCTACAATGAGCAGTTCTTC. Supplemented by reference TRBV25-1 and TRBJ2-1, the full variable domain reads EADIYQTPRYLVIGTGKKITLECSQTMGHDKMYWYQQDPGMELHLIHYSYGVNSTEKGDLSSESTVSRIRTEHFPLTLESARPSHTSQYLCAGSYRGSSYNEQFFGPGTRLTVL.

CDR3 protein: CACRQMMQTEAFF. DNA for the CDR3: TGTGCCTGCCGACAGATGATGCAAACTGAAGCTTTCTTT. The gene calls are TRBV30 and TRBJ1-1; tentatively, D is TRBD1 (5 bases). The V end was cut by 6 bases, the J end by 5 bases, with 16 bases between. The CDR3 consists of 13 residues. CDR1 and CDR2 (germline): GTSNPN, SVGIG (reference sequence).

The chain is built from TRBV6-5 and TRBJ1-2, with TRBD1 identical over 8 bases. Trimming cost V 7 bases and J 8 bases; bases outside gene matches: 9. Germline assignment: CDR1 MNHEY and CDR2 SVGAGI. The CDR3 covers 13 residues. The CDR3 here is CASKTTGTGGYTF. CDR3 sequence (DNA): TGTGCCAGCAAAACGACAGGGACAGGAGGCTACACCTTC.

This clone has only one observation. V gene TRBV7-9 combines with J gene TRBJ2-1; 10 nucleotides align to TRBD2. J gave up 2 bases and V 2 bases, and 9 bases lay outside the gene matches. This CDR3 is 18 amino acids long. Per germline, CDR1 SEHNR and CDR2 FQNEAQ (reference sequence). DNA of the CDR3: TGTGCCAGCAGCTTAAGAGAACTAGCGGGGTTAACCTACAATGAGCAGTTCTTC. Translating it yields CASSLRELAGLTYNEQFF.

The rearrangement joins TRBV27 to TRBJ2-7, with D maybe TRBD2 (5 bases). With 3 bases removed from V and 3 bases from J, the gap between germline ends came to 15 bases. This CDR3 is 15 amino acids long. The V gene's germline CDR1 is MNHEY and CDR2 SMNVEV (reference sequence). The CDR3 sequence: CASSFRRDPVYEQYF. CDR3 nucleotide sequence: TGTGCCAGCAGTTTCCGCCGGGATCCGGTCTACGAGCAGTACTTC.

This clone was detected once. This chain connects TRBV11-1 to TRBJ2-1; 11 positions agree with TRBD2. The CDR3 extends over 18 amino acids. V gave up 2 bases and J gave up 0 bases; unmatched junction bases: 6. CDR1 SGHAT and CDR2 FQDESV come from the germline V gene (reference sequence). Written as DNA, the CDR3 is TGTGCCAGCAGCTTAACTAGCGGGGGCCTGAGCTCCTACAATGAGCAGTTCTTC. This translates into CASSLTSGGLSSYNEQFF.

The count of this clone is one. The chain joins TRBV14 to TRBJ1-1; D not certain. The germline gives CDR1 SGHDN, CDR2 FVKESK. The CDR3 runs to 14 residues. Trimming took off 1 base at V and 7 bases at J, with 13 bases between the two ends. The CDR3 bases are TGTGCCAGCAGCCAAGGGACGGGAATGTATGAAGCTTTCTTT. Translated: CASSQGTGMYEAFF.

This clone has a single count. The chain has TRBV9 and TRBJ1-2; 9 bases map to TRBD1. This CDR3 spans 14 amino acids. Germline loops: CDR1 SGDLS, CDR2 YYNGEE. V lost 1 base and J lost 4; bases outside the gene matches: 2. The CDR3 coding sequence is TGTGCCAGCAGCGTAACAGGGGGCTCCTATGGCTACACCTTC. It yields the protein CASSVTGGSYGYTF.

The J gene is TRBJ1-1, the V gene TRBV5-1; D remains ambiguous. Germline CDR1 reads SGHRS; CDR2 reads YFSETQ. The CDR3 totals 14 residues. Trimming cost V 4 bases and J 0 bases, with 10 bases left between them. Written as DNA, the CDR3 is TGCGCCAGCAGCAGCCTTACCTTGAACACTGAAGCTTTCTTT. Translating it yields CASSSLTLNTEAFF.

This clone was recorded only once. V is TRBV6-1 and J is TRBJ1-1; 8 positions match TRBD1. CDR1 is MNHNS, CDR2 SASEGT, per germline. The CDR3 is made up of 15 amino acids. The V gene end was trimmed by 0 bases and the J gene end by 4 bases; junction bases not matched to a gene: 4. CDR3 sequence: CASSEARTGSTEAFF. For the CDR3, the DNA is TGTGCCAGCAGTGAAGCGAGGACAGGGAGCACTGAAGCTTTCTTT.

A single count supports this clone. J is TRBJ1-6 and V is TRBV6-5; D gene uncertain. Germline CDR1 is MNHEY and CDR2 is SVGAGI. Deletions cut 6 bases from V and 6 bases from J, with 9 bases between. The CDR3 runs to 13 residues. DNA of the CDR3: TGTGCCAGCAGCCCCTCCGGTAATTCACCCCTCCACTTT. Encoded protein: CASSPSGNSPLHF.

This chain joins TRBV2 and TRBJ2-3; unclear D gene. CDR1 SNHLY and CDR2 FYNNEI come from the germline V gene. CDR3 length: 15 residues. The V gene lost 5 bases and the J gene lost 6 bases, with 18 bases spanning the gap. CDR3 in amino acids: CASSQSSVELDTQYF. The DNA of the CDR3 is TGTGCCAGCAGTCAGTCGAGCGTGGAATTGGATACGCAGTATTTT.

The chain joins TRBV5-6 to TRBJ1-3, with D possibly matching TRBD1 (5 bases). CDR1 is SGHDT and CDR2 is YYEEEE in the germline V gene. V was clipped by 0 bases and J by 3 bases, with 7 bases between them. The CDR3 loop spans 14 amino acids. The CDR3 DNA sequence: TGTGCCAGCAGCTTGGTCCAGGGTGGAAACACCATATATTTT. Protein sequence: CASSLVQGGNTIYF.